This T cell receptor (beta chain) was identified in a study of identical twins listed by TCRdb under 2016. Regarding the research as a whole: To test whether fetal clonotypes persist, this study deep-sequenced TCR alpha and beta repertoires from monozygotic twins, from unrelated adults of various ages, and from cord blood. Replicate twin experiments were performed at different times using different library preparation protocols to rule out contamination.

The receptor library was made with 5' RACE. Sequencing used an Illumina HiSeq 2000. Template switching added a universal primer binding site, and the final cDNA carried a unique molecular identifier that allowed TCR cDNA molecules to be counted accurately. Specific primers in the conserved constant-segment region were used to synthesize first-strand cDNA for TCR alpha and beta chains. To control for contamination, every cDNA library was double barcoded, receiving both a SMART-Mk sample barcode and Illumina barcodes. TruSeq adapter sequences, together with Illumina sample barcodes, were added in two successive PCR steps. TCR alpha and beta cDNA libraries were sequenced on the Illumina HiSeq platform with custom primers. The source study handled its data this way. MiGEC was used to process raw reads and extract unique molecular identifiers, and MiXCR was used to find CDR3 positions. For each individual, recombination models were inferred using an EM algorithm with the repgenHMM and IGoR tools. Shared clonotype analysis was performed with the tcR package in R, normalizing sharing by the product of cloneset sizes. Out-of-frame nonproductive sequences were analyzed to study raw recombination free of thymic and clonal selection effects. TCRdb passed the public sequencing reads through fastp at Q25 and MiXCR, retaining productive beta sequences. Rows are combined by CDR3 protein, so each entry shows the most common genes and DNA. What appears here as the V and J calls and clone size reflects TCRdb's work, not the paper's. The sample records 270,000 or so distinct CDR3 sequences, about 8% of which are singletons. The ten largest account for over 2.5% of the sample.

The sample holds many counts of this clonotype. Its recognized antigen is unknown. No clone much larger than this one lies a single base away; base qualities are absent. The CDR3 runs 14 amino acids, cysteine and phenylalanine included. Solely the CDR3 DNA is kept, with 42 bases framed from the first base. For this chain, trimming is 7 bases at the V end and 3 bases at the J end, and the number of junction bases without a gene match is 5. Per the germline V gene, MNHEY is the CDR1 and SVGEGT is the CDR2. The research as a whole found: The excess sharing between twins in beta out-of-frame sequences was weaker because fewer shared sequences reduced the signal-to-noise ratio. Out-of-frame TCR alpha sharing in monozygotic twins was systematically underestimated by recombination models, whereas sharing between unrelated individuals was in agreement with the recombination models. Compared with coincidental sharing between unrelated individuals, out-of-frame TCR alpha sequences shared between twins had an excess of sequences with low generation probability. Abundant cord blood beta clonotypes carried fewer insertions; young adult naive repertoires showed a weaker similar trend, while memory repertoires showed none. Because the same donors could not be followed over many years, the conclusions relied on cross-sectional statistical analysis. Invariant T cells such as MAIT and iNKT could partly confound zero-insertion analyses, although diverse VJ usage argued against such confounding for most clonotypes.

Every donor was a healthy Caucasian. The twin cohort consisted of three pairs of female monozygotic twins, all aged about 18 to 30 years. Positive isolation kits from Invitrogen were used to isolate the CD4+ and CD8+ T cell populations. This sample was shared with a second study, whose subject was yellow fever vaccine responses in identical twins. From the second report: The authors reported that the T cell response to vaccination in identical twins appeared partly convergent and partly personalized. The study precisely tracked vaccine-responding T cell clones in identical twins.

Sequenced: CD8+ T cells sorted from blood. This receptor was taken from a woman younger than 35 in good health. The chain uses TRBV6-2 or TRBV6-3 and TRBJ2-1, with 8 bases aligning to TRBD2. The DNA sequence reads TGTGCCAGCAAGCCGGGACTAGACTACAATGAGCAGTTCTTC. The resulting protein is CASKPGLDYNEQFF.